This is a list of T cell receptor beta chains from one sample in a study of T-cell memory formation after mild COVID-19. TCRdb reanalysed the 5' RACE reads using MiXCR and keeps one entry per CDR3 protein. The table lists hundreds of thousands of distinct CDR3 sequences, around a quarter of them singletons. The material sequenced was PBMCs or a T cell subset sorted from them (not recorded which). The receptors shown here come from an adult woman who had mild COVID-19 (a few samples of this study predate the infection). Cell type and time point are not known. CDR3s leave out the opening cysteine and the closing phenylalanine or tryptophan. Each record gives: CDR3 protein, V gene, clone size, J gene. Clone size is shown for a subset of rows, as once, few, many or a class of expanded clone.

ASSPGVVYGYT TRBV7-9 NA TRBJ1-2
ASSIGTNTEAF TRBV19 NA TRBJ1-1
ASSLRTGGTDTQY TRBV7-6 many TRBJ2-3
ASQASPYEQY TRBV11-3 few TRBJ2-7
AWSAGDRRTYEQY TRBV30 few TRBJ2-7
ATARAINHEQY TRBV7-8 few TRBJ2-7
ASSKRDRGSTEAF TRBV14 NA TRBJ1-1
SARDLSVTRTDTQY TRBV20-1 few TRBJ2-3
ASSPGGRKTEAF TRBV6-6 few TRBJ1-1
ASTRTSGTVYEQY TRBV5-1 NA TRBJ2-7
ASSYAGTVSNEQF TRBV7-2 NA TRBJ2-1
ASSHVGGYGYT TRBV4-1 few TRBJ1-2
ASSGGTTSLSSYNEQF TRBV12-3/TRBV12-4 few TRBJ2-1
ASRETGGITDTQY TRBV5-1 many TRBJ2-3